This T cell receptor beta chain was sequenced for a study of T cell changes during pregnancy in multiple sclerosis. Sequencing was performed with immunoSEQ multiplex PCR; in TCRdb, only in-frame clones are kept and a portion is missing. Of about 100,000 clones in the sample, about 90% were seen once. The CDR3 is made up of 15 amino acids. CDR1 and CDR2 (germline): SGHRS, YFSETQ. Trimming left V 4 bases short and J 0 bases short, with 13 bases between. This receptor was obtained from a female donor with multiple sclerosis, enrolled in a pregnancy study. The V gene is TRBV5-1, the J gene TRBJ1-1, with D hard to call. The sequencing used peripheral blood, collected in the second trimester of pregnancy. In nucleotides, the CDR3 is TGCGCCAGCAGCCCCCAGGCGGGCTTGAACACTGAAGCTTTCTTT. Translating gives CASSPQAGLNTEAFF.